This TCR beta chain was identified during a study of breast tumors, draining lymph nodes, adjacent tissues. TCRdb redid the calling of the multiplex PCR reads with MiXCR, one entry per CDR3 protein. In the table there are fewer than 80,000 distinct CDR3 sequences, less than 50% of which are singletons. Study-level results: The data were judged consistent with most tumor T cells coming from lymph node and expanding in tumor. That most tumor T cells come from lymph nodes remained unproven. Tumor TCR diversity was below lymph nodes but above nontumor tissue. Tumor and nontumor repertoires were significantly more similar in luminal-like than in basal-like breast cancer.

Note on this clonotype: Its antigen is unidentified. The junction does not match germline at one end; this may be a read error.

Sequences were obtained from breast tumor tissue. The source of this sequence is a female donor with breast cancer. Some clones in this sample may be carry-over from other donors' samples.

CDR3 region: CATSDTTGVKTVF. CDR3 DNA: TGTGCCACCAGCGATACCACAGGGGTGAAAACTGTTTTT. The chain uses TRBV24-1 and TRBJ1-4; TRBD1 agrees at 7 bases. The CDR3 covers 13 residues. Germline lookup yields CDR1 KGHDR and CDR2 SFDVKD.